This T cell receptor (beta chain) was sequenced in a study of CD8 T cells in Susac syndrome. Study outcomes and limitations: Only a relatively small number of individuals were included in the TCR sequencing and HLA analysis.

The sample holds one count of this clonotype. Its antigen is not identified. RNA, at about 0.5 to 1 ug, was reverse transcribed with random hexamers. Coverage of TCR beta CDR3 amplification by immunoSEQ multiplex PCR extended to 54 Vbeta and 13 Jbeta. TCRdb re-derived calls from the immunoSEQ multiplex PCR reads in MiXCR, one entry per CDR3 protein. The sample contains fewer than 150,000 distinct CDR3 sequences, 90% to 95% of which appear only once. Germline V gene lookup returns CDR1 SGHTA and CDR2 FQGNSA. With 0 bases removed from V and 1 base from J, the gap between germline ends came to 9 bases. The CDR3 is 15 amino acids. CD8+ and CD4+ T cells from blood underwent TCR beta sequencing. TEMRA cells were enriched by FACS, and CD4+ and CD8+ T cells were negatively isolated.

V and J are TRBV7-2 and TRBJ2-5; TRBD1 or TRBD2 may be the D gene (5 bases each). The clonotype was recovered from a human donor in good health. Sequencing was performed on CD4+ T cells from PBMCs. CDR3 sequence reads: CASSLAGTLQETQYF. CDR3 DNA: TGTGCCAGCAGCTTAGCTGGGACCCTCCAAGAGACCCAGTACTTC.